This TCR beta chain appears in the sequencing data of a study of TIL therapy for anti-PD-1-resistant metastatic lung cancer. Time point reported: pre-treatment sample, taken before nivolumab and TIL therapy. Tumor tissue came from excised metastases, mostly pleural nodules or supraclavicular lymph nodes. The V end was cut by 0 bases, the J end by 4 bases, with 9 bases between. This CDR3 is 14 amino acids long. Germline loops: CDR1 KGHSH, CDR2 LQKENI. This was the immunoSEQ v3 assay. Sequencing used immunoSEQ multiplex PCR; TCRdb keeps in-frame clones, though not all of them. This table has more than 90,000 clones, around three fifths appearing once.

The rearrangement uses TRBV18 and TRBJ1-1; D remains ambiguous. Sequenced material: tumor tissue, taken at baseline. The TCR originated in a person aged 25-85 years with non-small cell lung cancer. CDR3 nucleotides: TGTGCCAGCTCACCACCGTGGTCTGGCACTGAAGCTTTCTTT. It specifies CASSPPWSGTEAFF. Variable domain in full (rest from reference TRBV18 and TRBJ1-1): NAGVMQNPRHLVRRRGQEARLRCSPMKGHSHVYWYRQLPEEGLKFMVYLQKENIIDESGMPKERFSAEFPKEGPSILRIQQVVRGDSAAYFCASSPPWSGTEAFFGQGTRLTVV.